The source of this TCR beta chain is a study of T-cell reconstitution after alpha-beta-depleted transplantation in children. Unique molecular identifiers featured in how the TCRbeta library was prepared. Each CDR3 protein is one row after TCRdb ran MiXCR on the PCR reads. The sample holds about half a million distinct CDR3 sequences, approximately 13% seen once. The CDR3 extends over 15 amino acids. Germline loops: CDR1 MNHEY, CDR2 SMNVEV (reference sequence). V dropped 6 bases and J dropped 4 bases, with 19 bases sitting between them. The receptor was derived from a human donor who donated a stem cell graft to a child with combined immunodeficiency. The sequenced sample was PBMCs from the stem cell graft donor, obtained from the stem cell graft. The rearrangement links TRBV27 to TRBJ2-7; a weak D match, TRBD1 (6 bases). DNA for the CDR3: TGTGCCAGCAGCTTTCGGGACACCGAGGGATACGAGCAGTACTTC. Residues: CASSFRDTEGYEQYF.